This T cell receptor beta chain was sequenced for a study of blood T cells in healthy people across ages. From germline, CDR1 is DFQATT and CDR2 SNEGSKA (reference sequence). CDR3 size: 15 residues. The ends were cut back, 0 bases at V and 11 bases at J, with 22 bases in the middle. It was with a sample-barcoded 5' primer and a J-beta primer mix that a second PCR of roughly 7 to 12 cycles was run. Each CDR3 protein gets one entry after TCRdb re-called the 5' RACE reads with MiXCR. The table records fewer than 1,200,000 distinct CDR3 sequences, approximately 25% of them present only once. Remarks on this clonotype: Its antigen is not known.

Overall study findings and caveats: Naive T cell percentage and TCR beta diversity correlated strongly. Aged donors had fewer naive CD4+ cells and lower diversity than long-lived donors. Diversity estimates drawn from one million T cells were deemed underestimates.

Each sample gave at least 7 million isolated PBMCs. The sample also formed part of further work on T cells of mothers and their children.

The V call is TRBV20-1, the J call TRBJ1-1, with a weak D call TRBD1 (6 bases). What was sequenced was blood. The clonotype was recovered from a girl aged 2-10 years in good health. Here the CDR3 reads CSAREANQGMNLAFF. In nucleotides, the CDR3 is TGCAGTGCTAGAGAGGCAAATCAGGGGATGAACTTGGCTTTCTTT.